This T cell receptor beta chain was recovered during a study of T cell changes during pregnancy in multiple sclerosis (dated by TCRdb to between 2019 and 2020). General notes on the study: In women with multiple sclerosis, the researchers looked at how the T cell repertoire shifted as pregnancy progressed.

The CDR3 measures 16 amino acids from cysteine to phenylalanine. Only the CDR3 part of the read is kept: 48 bases, read in frame from the first base. Trimming takes 0 bases off V and 0 bases off J; junction bases not matched to a gene: 4. Sequences ENHRY (CDR1) and SYGVKD (CDR2) are obtained from the germline V gene. Points on this clone: The antigen this receptor binds is unknown. No clone much larger than this one lies a single base away; base qualities are absent.

The library was made by the immunoSEQ multiplex PCR assay. TCRdb mirrors the immuneACCESS table, restricted to in-frame sequences. Some clones are absent from its copies; in checked studies, under half trace to an unresolved V gene, and the reason for the others is unknown. The sample yields tens of thousands of clones; about 90% were counted once. The leading ten clones occupy approximately 6.5% of the sample. Rearrangement joined TRBV10-3 to TRBJ1-1, and 7 bases in between align with TRBD1. This TCR was sampled from a female donor in good health, enrolled as a control in a pregnancy study. The input for sequencing was peripheral blood, taken in the third trimester of pregnancy. The DNA reads TGTGCCATCAGTGAGTCGCAGGGGGGACTGAACACTGAAGCTTTCTTT. The translation is CAISESQGGLNTEAFF.